These T cell receptor beta chains were read from a single sample in a study of patients and donors after allogeneic stem cell transplantation. Each CDR3 protein gets one entry after TCRdb re-called the RT-PCR reads with MiXCR. Of approximately 430,000 distinct CDR3 sequences in the sample, 16% were seen once. The sample comprised blood, either unsorted or a sorted T cell fraction (not recorded which). The receptor source for this set is a human donor who was either an allogeneic HSCT recipient or a stem cell or donor lymphocyte infusion donor (not recorded which). It is not recorded whose cells these are; they may come from a transplant donor. CDR3s include the opening cysteine and the closing phenylalanine or tryptophan. D genes are given only for firm matches. Clone size is stated in some rows and not others, as once, few, many or a class when expanded.

size,V,J,D,CDR3,DNA
.,TRBV2,TRBJ1-1,.,CASSEKRKVTEAFF,TGTGCCAGCAGTGAAAAGCGAAAGGTCACTGAAGCTTTCTTT
.,TRBV3-1,TRBJ2-6,.,CASSHSHWANVLTF,TGTGCCAGCAGCCACAGCCACTGGGCCAACGTCCTGACTTTC
many,TRBV12-3/TRBV12-4,TRBJ2-7,.,CASTLNREQYF,TGTGCCAGCACCCTTAATAGGGAGCAGTACTTC
.,TRBV24-1,TRBJ2-7,.,CATSDYPSAGGTYEQYF,TGTGCCACCAGTGATTACCCCTCGGCAGGGGGGACCTACGAGCAGTACTTC
many,TRBV12-5,TRBJ2-2,.,CASGPRTTRGGELFF,TGTGCTAGTGGTCCCAGGACAACCCGCGGCGGGGAGCTGTTTTTT
.,TRBV5-6,TRBJ1-4,.,CASSLAVGWRKLFF,TGTGCCAGCAGCTTGGCCGTAGGGTGGCGAAAACTGTTTTTT
few,TRBV12-5,TRBJ2-2,TRBD1,CASGFTTGVATGELFF,TGTGCTAGTGGTTTCACCACAGGGGTTGCCACCGGGGAGCTGTTTTTT
few,TRBV14,TRBJ2-5,TRBD2,CASSQGYRLAGRMETQYF,TGTGCCAGCAGCCAAGGGTATCGGCTAGCGGGACGGATGGAGACCCAGTACTTC
.,TRBV4-2,TRBJ2-3,TRBD2,CASSQDGLASTDTQYF,TGTGCCAGCAGCCAGGATGGACTAGCCAGCACAGATACGCAGTATTTT
.,TRBV27,TRBJ2-5,TRBD1,CASSPIDRVLQETQYF,TGTGCCAGCAGTCCAATCGACAGGGTCCTGCAAGAGACCCAGTACTTC
.,TRBV7-7,TRBJ2-5,TRBD1,CASSLDIGTGAQETQYF,TGTGCTAGCAGCTTAGATATTGGGACAGGGGCTCAAGAGACCCAGTACTTC
.,TRBV20-1,TRBJ1-1,.,CSAGGRVAGNTEAFF,TGCAGTGCTGGCGGGAGGGTGGCAGGGAACACTGAAGCTTTCTTT
few,TRBV29-1,TRBJ2-1,.,CSARLGNEQFF,TGCAGCGCCCGCCTTGGCAATGAGCAGTTCTTC
.,TRBV19,TRBJ2-1,.,CASSIETSGLNEQFF,TGTGCCAGTAGCATCGAGACTAGTGGTCTAAATGAGCAGTTCTTC
.,TRBV20-1,TRBJ2-3,TRBD2,CSANPGLANTDTQYF,TGCAGTGCTAACCCGGGACTAGCAAACACAGATACGCAGTATTTT
few,TRBV3-1,TRBJ2-5,.,CASNLRGAERETQYF,TGTGCCAGCAATCTACGGGGGGCAGAGAGAGAGACCCAGTACTTC
.,TRBV12-3/TRBV12-4,TRBJ2-3,TRBD2,CASSLAGGESDTQYF,TGTGCCAGCAGTTTAGCGGGGGGGGAGTCAGATACGCAGTATTTT
.,TRBV7-2,TRBJ2-7,.,CASSFTLNEQYF,TGTGCCAGCAGCTTTACGCTCAACGAGCAGTACTTC
few,TRBV5-1,TRBJ1-3,TRBD1,CASSLRTGRGNTIYF,TGCGCCAGCAGCCTTCGGACAGGGAGGGGAAACACCATATATTTT
.,TRBV5-1,TRBJ2-7,TRBD1,CASSGSQTGLAYEQYF,TGCGCCAGCAGCGGATCCCAGACAGGGCTTGCCTACGAGCAGTACTTC
.,TRBV4-2,TRBJ2-3,.,CASSPPRGALVSTDTQYF,TGTGCCAGCAGCCCTCCTCGCGGGGCCCTCGTAAGCACAGATACGCAGTATTTT
few,TRBV7-3,TRBJ2-3,TRBD2,CASSLIGVTGTSDTDTQYF,TGTGCCAGCAGCTTAATTGGCGTAACCGGGACTAGCGACACAGATACGCAGTATTTT
.,TRBV6-5,TRBJ2-1,.,CASGRANHEQFF,TGTGCCAGCGGTAGGGCGAACCATGAGCAGTTCTTC
.,TRBV28,TRBJ2-1,.,CASSLPVSSYNEQFF,TGTGCCAGCAGCCTGCCGGTGAGCTCCTACAATGAGCAGTTCTTC
.,TRBV24-1,TRBJ2-7,TRBD1,CATSDPDRDYEQYF,TGTGCCACCAGTGACCCGGACAGGGACTACGAGCAGTACTTC
few,TRBV27,TRBJ1-1,TRBD1,CASSTRTGGTEAFF,TGTGCCAGCAGTACCCGGACAGGGGGAACTGAAGCTTTCTTT
few,TRBV3-1,TRBJ1-5,.,CASSPSGTSNQPQHF,TGTGCCAGCAGCCCCTCCGGAACGAGTAATCAGCCCCAGCATTTT
few,TRBV7-8,TRBJ1-1,.,CASSQFPTEAFF,TGTGCCAGCAGCCAGTTTCCCACTGAAGCTTTCTTT
.,TRBV18,TRBJ1-5,TRBD1,CASSPTGGGQPQHF,TGTGCCAGCTCACCGACAGGGGGTGGGCAGCCCCAGCATTTT
.,TRBV6-5,TRBJ2-3,.,CASSYASANTDTQYF,TGTGCCAGCAGTTACGCTTCTGCGAACACAGATACGCAGTATTTT
few,TRBV4-1,TRBJ1-1,.,CASSQSRGPEAFF,TGCGCCAGCAGCCAATCCAGGGGCCCTGAAGCTTTCTTT
.,TRBV9,TRBJ2-1,TRBD2,CASSVVPAGITYNEQFF,TGTGCCAGCAGCGTAGTACCAGCGGGGATTACCTACAATGAGCAGTTCTTC
few,TRBV15,TRBJ2-1,.,CATSSGSTEQFF,TGTGCCACCAGCAGCGGGAGTACCGAGCAGTTCTTC
many,TRBV4-1,TRBJ1-4,.,CASSQDAGPNEKLFF,TGCGCCAGCAGCCAAGATGCAGGGCCTAATGAAAAACTGTTTTTT
.,TRBV20-1,TRBJ1-5,.,CSASSSQPQHF,TGCAGTGCTAGTTCGAGCCAGCCCCAGCATTTT
few,TRBV20-1,TRBJ2-5,TRBD2,CSARDLNSGGTQYF,TGCAGTGCTAGAGATTTAAATAGCGGGGGGACCCAGTACTTC
.,TRBV23-1,TRBJ1-1,.,CASSHLRHWNTEAFF,TGCGCCAGCAGTCATTTGAGACATTGGAACACTGAAGCTTTCTTT
.,TRBV5-1,TRBJ2-5,TRBD1,CASSFTGGQETQYF,TGCGCCAGCAGCTTTACAGGGGGCCAAGAGACCCAGTACTTC
few,TRBV12-3/TRBV12-4,TRBJ1-1,.,CASSPVRRAAFF,TGTGCCAGCAGCCCCGTCAGAAGGGCAGCTTTCTTT
.,TRBV25-1,TRBJ2-7,TRBD2,CASSAGEGQYF,TGTGCCAGCAGCGCCGGGGAGGGGCAGTACTTC
.,TRBV7-6,TRBJ2-3,TRBD2,CASSSIRLAGTTDTQYF,TGTGCCAGCAGCTCGATCCGACTAGCGGGGACCACAGATACGCAGTATTTT
few,TRBV29-1,TRBJ1-2,TRBD1,CSVGGQGAGYTF,TGCAGCGTTGGAGGACAGGGCGCGGGCTACACCTTC
few,TRBV6-2/TRBV6-3,TRBJ2-7,.,CASKRRYEQYF,TGTGCCAGCAAACGACGCTACGAGCAGTACTTC
.,TRBV12-5,TRBJ1-1,TRBD1,CASGWDRENTEAFF,TGTGCTAGTGGTTGGGACAGGGAGAACACTGAAGCTTTCTTT
few,TRBV25-1,TRBJ2-1,TRBD2,CASSPGLAGAVGYNEQFF,TGTGCCAGCAGCCCAGGACTAGCGGGAGCTGTCGGCTACAATGAGCAGTTCTTC
.,TRBV9,TRBJ2-1,TRBD2,CASSEREAHPSSYNEQFF,TGTGCCAGCAGCGAACGGGAGGCCCATCCTAGCTCCTACAATGAGCAGTTCTTC
.,TRBV7-9,TRBJ1-1,.,CASSMGIAEAFF,TGTGCCAGCAGTATGGGTATAGCTGAAGCTTTCTTT